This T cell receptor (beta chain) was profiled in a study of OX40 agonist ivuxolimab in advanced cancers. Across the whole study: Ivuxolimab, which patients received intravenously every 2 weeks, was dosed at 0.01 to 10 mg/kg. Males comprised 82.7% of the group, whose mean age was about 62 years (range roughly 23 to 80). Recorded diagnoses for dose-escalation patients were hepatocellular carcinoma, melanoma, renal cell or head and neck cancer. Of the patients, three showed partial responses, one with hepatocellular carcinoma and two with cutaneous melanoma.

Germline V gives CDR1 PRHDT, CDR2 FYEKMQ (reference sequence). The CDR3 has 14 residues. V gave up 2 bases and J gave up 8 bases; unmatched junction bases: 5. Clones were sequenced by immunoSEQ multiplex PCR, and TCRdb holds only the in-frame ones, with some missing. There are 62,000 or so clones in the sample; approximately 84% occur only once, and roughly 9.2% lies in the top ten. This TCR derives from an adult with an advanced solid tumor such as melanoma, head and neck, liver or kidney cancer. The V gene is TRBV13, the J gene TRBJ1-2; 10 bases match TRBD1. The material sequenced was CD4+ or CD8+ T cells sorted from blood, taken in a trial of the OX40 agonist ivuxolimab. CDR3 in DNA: TGTGCCAGCAGCTTAACGGACAGGGGGAGCGGCTACACCTTC. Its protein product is CASSLTDRGSGYTF.